Listed here are 25 T cell receptor beta chains from one sample, sequenced in a study of blood T cell repertoires in COVID-19. Sequenced by immunoSEQ multiplex PCR; TCRdb stores in-frame clones only, minus some. The sample holds under 200,000 clones; about 83% are singletons and the top ten take roughly 8%. The sequencing sample was made of peripheral blood. Receptors were obtained from a man aged 60 to 75 with acute or convalescent COVID-19.

The CDR3 region is CASSDGLAGGPKETQYF. The CDR3 region has the DNA TGTGCCAGCAGTGATGGGCTCGCGGGGGGGCCGAAGGAGACCCAGTACTTC. This sequence joins TRBV6-1 and TRBJ2-5, with TRBD2 identical over 9 bases. V shed 3 bases, J shed 5 bases, and the junction held 13 bases outside the gene matches. The CDR3 has 17 amino acids. CDR1 is MNHNS, CDR2 SASEGT, per germline.

This clone occurred once. The chain is built from TRBV5-1 and TRBJ1-2, with 9 bases identical to TRBD1. The germline V gene encodes CDR1 SGHRS and CDR2 YFSETQ. The CDR3 spans 16 residues. V shed 6 bases, J shed 3 bases, and the junction held 12 bases outside the gene matches. Here the CDR3 DNA reads TGCGCCAGCACCCCAGGGGACAGGGATCTAGACTATGGCTACACCTTC. Its translation is CASTPGDRDLDYGYTF.

The gene calls are TRBV5-1 and TRBJ1-1, with D possibly matching TRBD1 (5 bases). The CDR3 contains 13 residues. The V end was cut by 3 bases, the J end by 4 bases, with 10 bases between. Germline assignment: CDR1 SGHRS and CDR2 YFSETQ. The CDR3 coding sequence is TGCGCCAGCAGCTCGCATCAGGGCACTGAAGCTTTCTTT. Translated: CASSSHQGTEAFF.

The gene calls are TRBV4-1 and TRBJ1-5, with 8 nucleotides matching TRBD1. The CDR3 loop spans 15 amino acids. With 1 base clipped from V and 7 bases from J, the junction kept 6 bases outside the gene matches. Germline V gives CDR1 MGHRA, CDR2 YSYEKL. CDR3 nucleotides: TGCGCCAGCAGCCAAGGGACAGGGATCCGGCAGCCCCAGCATTTT. Protein sequence: CASSQGTGIRQPQHF.

The rearrangement links TRBV4-3 to TRBJ2-2; D gene unclear. The CDR3 consists of 14 residues. Germline V gene sequence: CDR1 LGHNA, CDR2 YSLEER. V lost 0 bases and J 1 base, leaving 3 bases between the germline ends. CDR3 in DNA: TGCGCCAGCAGCCAAGATAAGAACACCGGGGAGCTGTTTTTT. Translation: CASSQDKNTGELFF.

V gene TRBV19 combines with J gene TRBJ2-5; D gene uncertain. Germline loops: CDR1 LNHDA, CDR2 SQIVND (reference sequence). The CDR3 extends over 14 amino acids. Trimming removed 3 bases from V and 3 bases from J, with 11 bases in between. CDR3 nucleotide sequence: TGTGCCAGTAGTATTGTGAACCGGGAAGAGACCCAGTACTTC. The encoded protein is CASSIVNREETQYF.

The rearrangement joins TRBV7-9 to TRBJ2-7, with 14 bases identical to TRBD2. CDR3 length equals 18 residues. V gave up 1 base and J gave up 4 bases; unmatched junction bases: 9. Germline values: CDR1 SEHNR, CDR2 FQNEAQ (reference sequence). The CDR3 region has the DNA TGTGCCAGCAGCTTAGAAGTTCGACTAGCGGGGGGGCTGTACGAGCAGTACTTC. It is translated as CASSLEVRLAGGLYEQYF.

The chain recombines TRBV5-1 with TRBJ2-1; D unresolved. The V gene's germline CDR1 is SGHRS and CDR2 YFSETQ. The CDR3 loop spans 15 amino acids. The V and J ends lost 3 bases and 0 bases respectively, with 10 bases between them. Here the CDR3 DNA reads TGCGCCAGCAGCTCCACAGTTAGCTCCTACAATGAGCAGTTCTTC. Translating it yields CASSSTVSSYNEQFF.

The chain links TRBV5-1 to TRBJ2-1; TRBD1 agrees at 7 bases. V was pared by 4 bases and J by 7 bases, with 8 bases of the junction left unmatched. Germline CDR1 SGHRS, CDR2 YFSETQ. The CDR3 length is 14 residues. CDR3 loop: CASSPQGWGNEQFF. In DNA, the CDR3 is TGCGCCAGCAGCCCACAGGGGTGGGGTAATGAGCAGTTCTTC.

This chain connects TRBV24-1 to TRBJ2-7; no clear D gene. The CDR3 contains 12 residues. The V and J ends lost 3 bases and 3 bases respectively, with 5 bases between them. Germline V gene sequence: CDR1 KGHDR, CDR2 SFDVKD. The CDR3 DNA follows: TGTGCCACCAGTGATGTAAACTACGAGCAGTACTTC. Its translation: CATSDVNYEQYF.

The genes are TRBV7-2 and TRBJ1-1; a possible D gene is TRBD1 (6 bases). CDR1 is SGHTA, CDR2 FQGNSA, per germline. The CDR3 covers 18 residues. V lost 5 bases to trimming and J lost 0 bases, with 22 bases between them. The CDR3 DNA is TGTGCCAGCAGCCGCCGGACAGAGAGCTACCGTATGAACACTGAAGCTTTCTTT. It yields the protein CASSRRTESYRMNTEAFF.

The chain carries TRBV30 and TRBJ2-7; the match to TRBD2 covers 10 bases. The V and J ends lost 5 bases and 3 bases, in that order; junction bases with no gene match: 10. CDR3 size: 15 residues. Germline assignment: CDR1 GTSNPN and CDR2 SVGIG (reference sequence). This CDR3 is CAWAPGTSDIYEQYF. Written as DNA, the CDR3 is TGTGCCTGGGCTCCCGGGACTAGCGATATCTACGAGCAGTACTTC.

This chain uses TRBV3-1 (or the pseudogene TRBV3-2) with TRBJ2-1; 7 bases match TRBD2. With V trimmed by 6 bases and J by 6 bases, 11 bases remained unmatched. There are 15 residues in the CDR3. Germline V lookup: CDR1 LGHDT, CDR2 YNNKEL (reference sequence). The CDR3 region is CASRMGGGEGNEQFF. The CDR3 DNA reads TGTGCCAGCAGGATGGGGGGAGGGGAGGGCAATGAGCAGTTCTTC.

The genes are TRBV9 and TRBJ2-2; D is unresolved. Trimming left V 0 bases short and J 7 bases short, with 13 bases between. The CDR3 runs to 15 residues. The V gene's germline CDR1 is SGDLS and CDR2 YYNGEE. This chain's CDR3 is CASSVGLGRGGELFF. Here the CDR3 DNA reads TGTGCCAGCAGCGTAGGATTAGGCAGAGGCGGGGAGCTGTTTTTT.

The count of this clone is one. This sequence joins TRBV5-5 and TRBJ1-1; 8 bases are shared with TRBD1. CDR1 and CDR2 (germline): SGHKS, YYEKEE (reference sequence). The length of the CDR3 is 13 residues. V lost 2 bases and J lost 7; bases outside the gene matches: 4. The CDR3: CASSFQTGDEAFF. As DNA, the CDR3 is TGTGCCAGCAGCTTTCAGACAGGGGATGAAGCTTTCTTT.

The chain is built from TRBV14 and TRBJ2-7, with TRBD2 identical over 7 bases. V lost 0 bases and J lost 2; bases outside the gene matches: 13. Germline loops: CDR1 SGHDN, CDR2 FVKESK. The CDR3 consists of 18 residues. In nucleotides, the CDR3 is TGTGCCAGCAGCCAAGATTACCGGGGGGAGGGTCCTCCCTACGAGCAGTACTTC. Protein product: CASSQDYRGEGPPYEQYF.

The V gene is TRBV9, the J gene TRBJ1-4; 7 bases line up with TRBD1. Germline V CDR1 and CDR2: SGDLS, YYNGEE. This CDR3 is 12 amino acids long. V was clipped by 2 bases and J by 12 bases; unmatched bases: 4. CDR3 loop: CASSVNTGELFF. As DNA, the CDR3 is TGTGCCAGCAGCGTTAACACAGGGGAACTGTTTTTT.

The chain combines TRBV7-3 with TRBJ2-5; D possibly corresponds to TRBD1 (5 bases). CDR1 is SGHTA, CDR2 FQGTGA, per germline. V was pared by 5 bases and J by 4 bases, with 14 bases between. The CDR3 is made up of 14 amino acids. The CDR3 spells CASSPGGRGETQYF. The DNA of the CDR3 is TGTGCCAGCAGCCCCGGCGGAAGGGGAGAGACCCAGTACTTC. Together with reference TRBV7-3 and TRBJ2-5, the CDR3 gives the full variable domain: GAGVSQTPSNKVTEKGKYVELRCDPISGHTALYWYRQSLGQGPEFLIYFQGTGAADDSGLPNDRFFAVRPEGSVSTLKIQRTERGDSAVYLCASSPGGRGETQYFGPGTRLLVL.

Only one count was recorded for this clone. V usage is TRBV6-5 and J usage is TRBJ2-7; D possibly corresponds to TRBD2 (7 bases). This CDR3 has 13 residues. Trimming stripped 7 bases from V and 4 bases from J, with 14 bases between. CDR1 MNHEY and CDR2 SVGAGI come from the germline V gene. CDR3: CASMGGALYEQYF. As DNA, the CDR3 is TGTGCCAGCATGGGGGGGGCCTTATACGAGCAGTACTTC.

V is TRBV5-1 and J is TRBJ1-1; possibly TRBD1 for D (5 bases). The germline V gene has CDR1 SGHRS and CDR2 YFSETQ. This CDR3 region has 14 residues. Between the trimmed V and J ends, which lost 2 bases and 0 bases, there was a span of 8 bases. The CDR3 coding sequence is TGCGCCAGCAGCTTATCAGGGTTGAACACTGAAGCTTTCTTT. Translation gives CASSLSGLNTEAFF.

The chain is built from TRBV18 and TRBJ2-5; D gene uncertain. V was cut by 3 bases and J by 2 bases, with 19 bases left in between. In germline, CDR1 is KGHSH, CDR2 LQKENI. The CDR3 is 17 residues long. The CDR3 spells CASSPELPNPSQETQYF. The DNA of the CDR3 is TGTGCCAGCTCACCGGAGCTACCGAACCCCTCACAAGAGACCCAGTACTTC. The complete variable domain, with remaining parts taken from reference TRBV18 and TRBJ2-5, reads NAGVMQNPRHLVRRRGQEARLRCSPMKGHSHVYWYRQLPEEGLKFMVYLQKENIIDESGMPKERFSAEFPKEGPSILRIQQVVRGDSAAYFCASSPELPNPSQETQYFGPGTRLLVL.

For the CDR3, the DNA is TGTGCCAGCTCACCCCGGGATGGCAATCAGCCCCAGCATTTT. This translates into CASSPRDGNQPQHF. The chain couples TRBV18 to TRBJ1-5, with no clear D. Germline CDR1 reads KGHSH; CDR2 reads LQKENI. The CDR3 loop spans 14 amino acids. V lost 3 bases to trimming and J lost 2 bases, with 8 bases between them.

The rearrangement joins TRBV4-3 to TRBJ1-5, with D maybe TRBD1 (6 bases). From germline, CDR1 is LGHNA and CDR2 YSLEER. Trimming pared 0 bases from V and 7 bases from J, leaving 16 bases between. The CDR3 is made up of 16 amino acids. The CDR3 reads CASSQELVRGVQPQHF. CDR3 in DNA: TGCGCCAGCAGCCAAGAATTGGTCAGGGGTGTGCAGCCCCAGCATTTT.

The chain recombines TRBV19 with TRBJ2-1; 8 positions agree with TRBD2. Germline V gene data show CDR1 as LNHDA and CDR2 as SQIVND (reference sequence). V shed 1 base and J 5 bases; nucleotides not matched to a gene: 7. The CDR3 extends over 16 amino acids. CDR3 coding DNA: TGTGCCAGTAGTATAGTAGGCGGGGGGTCACACAATGAGCAGTTCTTC. Translation gives CASSIVGGGSHNEQFF.

The chain couples TRBV5-6 to TRBJ1-5; D ambiguous. Looked up from germline, CDR1 is SGHDT and CDR2 is YYEEEE. CDR3 length: 15 amino acids. Trimming stripped 4 bases from V and 2 bases from J, with 13 bases between. CDR3 in amino acids: CASSPGPGGNQPQHF. The CDR3 nucleotides are TGTGCCAGCAGCCCAGGCCCGGGAGGCAATCAGCCCCAGCATTTT.